This T cell receptor beta chain was captured in a study of blood T cell repertoires in COVID-19. The protocol was immunoSEQ multiplex PCR, while the TCRdb copy is restricted to in-frame clones and leaves out a portion. The table lists about 160,000 clones, approximately 80% of them singletons. This CDR3 spans 12 amino acids. Germline V gene data show CDR1 as LNHDA and CDR2 as SQIVND (reference sequence). V was pared by 5 bases and J by 11 bases, with 12 bases between. This chain joins TRBV19 and TRBJ1-4; D remains ambiguous. Sequencing used peripheral blood. The clonotype comes from a human donor in a cohort sampled during active COVID-19. CDR3 amino acids: CASSPSRRKLFF. The CDR3 coding sequence is TGTGCCAGTAGTCCGAGCCGCCGCAAACTGTTTTTT.